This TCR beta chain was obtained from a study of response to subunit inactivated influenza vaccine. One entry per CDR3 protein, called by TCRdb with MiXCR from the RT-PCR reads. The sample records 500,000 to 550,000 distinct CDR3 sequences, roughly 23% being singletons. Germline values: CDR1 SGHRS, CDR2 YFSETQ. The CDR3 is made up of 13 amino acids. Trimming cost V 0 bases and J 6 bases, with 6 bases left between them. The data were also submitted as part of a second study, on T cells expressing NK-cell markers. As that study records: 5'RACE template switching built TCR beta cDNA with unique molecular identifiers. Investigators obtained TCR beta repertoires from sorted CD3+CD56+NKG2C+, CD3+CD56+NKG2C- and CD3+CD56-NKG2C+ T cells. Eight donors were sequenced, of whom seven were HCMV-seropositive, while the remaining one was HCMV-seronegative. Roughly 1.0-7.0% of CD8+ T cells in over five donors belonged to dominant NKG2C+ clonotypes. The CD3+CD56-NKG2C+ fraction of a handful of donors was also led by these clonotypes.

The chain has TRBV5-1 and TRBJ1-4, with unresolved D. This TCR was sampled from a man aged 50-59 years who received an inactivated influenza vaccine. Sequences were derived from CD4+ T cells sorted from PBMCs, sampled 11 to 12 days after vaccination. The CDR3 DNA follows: TGCGCCAGCAGCTTGGAAGGTGATGAAAAACTGTTTTTT. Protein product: CASSLEGDEKLFF.